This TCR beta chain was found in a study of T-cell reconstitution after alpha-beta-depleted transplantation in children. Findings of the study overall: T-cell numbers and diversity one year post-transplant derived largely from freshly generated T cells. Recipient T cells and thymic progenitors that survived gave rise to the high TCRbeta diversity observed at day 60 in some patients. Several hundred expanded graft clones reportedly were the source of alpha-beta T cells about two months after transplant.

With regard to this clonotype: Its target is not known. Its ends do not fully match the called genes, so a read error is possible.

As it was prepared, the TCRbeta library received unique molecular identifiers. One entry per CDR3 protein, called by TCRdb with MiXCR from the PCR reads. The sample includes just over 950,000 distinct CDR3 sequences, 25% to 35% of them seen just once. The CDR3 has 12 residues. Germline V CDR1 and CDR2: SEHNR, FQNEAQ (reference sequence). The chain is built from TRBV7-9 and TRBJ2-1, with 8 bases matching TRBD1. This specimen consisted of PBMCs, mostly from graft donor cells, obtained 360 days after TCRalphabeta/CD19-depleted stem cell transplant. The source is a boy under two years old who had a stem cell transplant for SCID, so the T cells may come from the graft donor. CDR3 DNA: TGTGCCAGCAGCTTACTCGGACAGGGTCAGATCTTC. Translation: CASSLLGQGQIF.